This record covers a single T cell receptor beta chain. This CDR3 is 17 amino acids long. Time point denoted: sample taken at primary tumor resection. Unsorted whole RNA from tumor, nontumor lung or frozen PBMC underwent sequencing. The donors, fewer than 95 patients with untreated early-stage non-small cell lung cancer, provided the samples. The data originate from a study of spatial heterogeneity in lung cancer. A single record per CDR3 protein comes from TCRdb applying MiXCR to the 5' RACE reads. The sample records about 92,000 distinct CDR3 sequences, 12% being singletons. The TCR comes from a male donor with early-stage non-small cell lung cancer. The chain uses TRBV21-1 and TRBJ2-1; the table's D call, TRBD2, has no DNA check behind it. TRBV21-1 is listed as a pseudogene. Material: PBMCs, obtained at surgery. CDR3 in amino acids: CASSKTRGLESYNEQFF. The DNA for the CDR3 is TGTGCCAGCAGCAAGACGCGGGGACTGGAATCCTACAATGAGCAGTTCTTC.